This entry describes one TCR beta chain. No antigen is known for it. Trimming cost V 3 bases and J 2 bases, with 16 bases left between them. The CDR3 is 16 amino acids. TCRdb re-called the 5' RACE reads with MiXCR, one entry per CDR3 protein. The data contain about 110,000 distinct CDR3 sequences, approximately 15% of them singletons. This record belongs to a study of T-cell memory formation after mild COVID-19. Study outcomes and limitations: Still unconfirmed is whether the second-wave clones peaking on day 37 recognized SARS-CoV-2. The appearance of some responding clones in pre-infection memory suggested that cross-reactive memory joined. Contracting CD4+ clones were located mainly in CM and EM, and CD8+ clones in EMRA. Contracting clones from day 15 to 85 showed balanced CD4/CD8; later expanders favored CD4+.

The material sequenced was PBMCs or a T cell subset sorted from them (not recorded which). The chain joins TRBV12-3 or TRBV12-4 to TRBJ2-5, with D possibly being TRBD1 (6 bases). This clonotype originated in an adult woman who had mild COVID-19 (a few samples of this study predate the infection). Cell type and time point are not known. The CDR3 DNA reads TGTGCCAGCAGTTTTTGGGGCAGGGGTAATCAAGAGACCCAGTACTTC. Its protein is CASSFWGRGNQETQYF.